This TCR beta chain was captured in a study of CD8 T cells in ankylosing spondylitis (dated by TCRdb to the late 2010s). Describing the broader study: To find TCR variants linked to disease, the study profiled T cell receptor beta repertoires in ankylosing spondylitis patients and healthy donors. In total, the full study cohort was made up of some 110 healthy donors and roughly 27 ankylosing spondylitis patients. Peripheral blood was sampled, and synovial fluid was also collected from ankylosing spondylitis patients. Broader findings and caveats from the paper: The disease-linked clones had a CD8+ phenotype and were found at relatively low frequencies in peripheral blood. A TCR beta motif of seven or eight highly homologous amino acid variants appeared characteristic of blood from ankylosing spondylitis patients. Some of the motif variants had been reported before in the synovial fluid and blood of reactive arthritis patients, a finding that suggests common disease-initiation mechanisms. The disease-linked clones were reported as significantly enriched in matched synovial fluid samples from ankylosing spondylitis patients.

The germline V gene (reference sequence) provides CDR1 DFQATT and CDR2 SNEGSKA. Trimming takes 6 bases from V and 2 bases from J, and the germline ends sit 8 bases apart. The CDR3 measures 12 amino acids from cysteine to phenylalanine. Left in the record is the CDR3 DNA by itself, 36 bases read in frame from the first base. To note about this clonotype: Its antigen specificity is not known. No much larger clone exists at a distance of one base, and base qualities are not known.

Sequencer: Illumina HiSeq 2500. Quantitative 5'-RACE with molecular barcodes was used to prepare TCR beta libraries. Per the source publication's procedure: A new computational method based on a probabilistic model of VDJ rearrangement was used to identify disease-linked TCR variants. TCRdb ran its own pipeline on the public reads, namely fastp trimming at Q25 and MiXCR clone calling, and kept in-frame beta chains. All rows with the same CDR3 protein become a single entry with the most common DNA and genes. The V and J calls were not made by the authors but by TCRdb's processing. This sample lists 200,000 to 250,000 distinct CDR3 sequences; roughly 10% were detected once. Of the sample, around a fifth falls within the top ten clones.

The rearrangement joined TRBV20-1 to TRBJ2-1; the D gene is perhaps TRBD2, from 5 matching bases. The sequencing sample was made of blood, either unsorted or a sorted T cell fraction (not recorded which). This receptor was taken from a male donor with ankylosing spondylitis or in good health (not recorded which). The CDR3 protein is CSAGGPYNEQFF. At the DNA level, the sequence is TGCAGTGCAGGCGGGCCCTACAATGAGCAGTTCTTC.